Shown below are 4 T cell receptor beta chains from a single sample sequenced in a study of CD8+CD57+ T cells in acquired aplastic anemia. CD8+CD57+ cell expansion, shown by flow cytometry, had occurred in the patients selected for sequencing. The template used for profiling TCR beta VDJ and CDR3 was genomic DNA. TCRdb redid the calling of the reads with MiXCR, one entry per CDR3 protein. The sample holds around 430,000 distinct CDR3 sequences, 25% to 40% seen once. Material: sorted CD4+, CD8+, or CD8+CD57+ T cells (not recorded which) from PBMCs. These receptors all come from a human donor with aplastic anemia.

This clonotype was seen a single time. A read error may explain this, as a much larger clone is one base away. The chain couples TRBV7-9 to TRBJ1-2; D is possibly TRBD1 (6 bases). CDR3 length: 14 amino acids. The germline gives CDR1 SEHNR, CDR2 FQNEAQ (reference sequence). The germline V and J ends were trimmed by 5 bases and 4 bases, with 14 bases remaining between them. The CDR3 region has the DNA TGTGCCAGCAGCCGCGGGGGGGCGGCCTATGGCTACACCTTC. Amino acids: CASSRGGAAYGYTF.

About this clonotype: A much larger clone differs from this one at a single base, so this may be a read error. V usage is TRBV12-3 or TRBV12-4 and J usage is TRBJ1-2; D remains ambiguous. There are 11 residues in the CDR3. The CDR3 DNA reads TGTGCCAGCAGGTCACTCGGAGGCTGCACCTTC. This codes for CASRSLGGCTF.

A remark on this clonotype: A read error may account for a junction end that differs from germline. The chain uses TRBV24-1 and TRBJ1-2; D remains unclear. The CDR3 runs 10 residues. CDR1 KGHDR and CDR2 SFDVKD come from the germline V gene. The CDR3 bases are TGTGCCACCAGTGATTATGGGTACACCTTC. Protein product: CATSDYGYTF.

This clonotype has at least ten counts. The J gene is TRBJ1-5, the V gene TRBV12-3 or TRBV12-4; D is possibly TRBD1 (6 bases). This CDR3 has 18 residues. With 4 bases removed from V and 0 bases from J, the gap between germline ends came to 19 bases. The DNA of the CDR3 is TGTGCCAGCAGTTGGCGTGTCGGACAGTTCGATAGCAATCAGCCCCAGCATTTT. This gives the protein CASSWRVGQFDSNQPQHF.